Shown below are 20 T cell receptor beta chains from a single sample sequenced in a study of shared clonotypes between healthy human individuals. The naive CD8 fraction comprised CD45RO-negative cells positively selected for CCR7 and excluded terminally differentiated effector memory CD45RA+ cells. Repertoires were generated with immunoSEQ multiplex PCR, while TCRdb's copy carries only in-frame clones and drops some. Of around 560,000 clones listed, 95% are singletons. The specimen sequenced was naive CD8+ T cells sorted from blood. The receptors here all came from a woman in her twenties or thirties in good health.

The chain joins TRBV28 to TRBJ2-5; TRBD2 agrees at 11 bases. The J segment lost 5 bases and the V segment lost 2 bases, leaving 7 bases of the junction unmatched. The CDR3 is 16 amino acids. Germline V lookup: CDR1 MDHEN, CDR2 SYDVKM. The CDR3 loop is CASSLLRGLAAETQYF. The CDR3 bases are TGTGCCAGCAGTTTACTTAGGGGACTAGCGGCCGAGACCCAGTACTTC.

This sequence joins TRBV5-8 and TRBJ1-5; D remains unclear. Deletions cut 1 base from V and 6 bases from J, with 5 bases between. Germline lookup yields CDR1 SGHTS and CDR2 YDEGEE. The CDR3 length is 12 residues. The CDR3 DNA sequence: TGTGCCAGCAGCTTGTTTGGTCAGCCCCAGCATTTT. Translated, it gives CASSLFGQPQHF.

This chain uses TRBV4-1 with TRBJ2-2; D uncertain. CDR1 and CDR2 from the germline V gene are MGHRA and YSYEKL. Between the trimmed V and J ends, which lost 0 bases and 1 base, there was a span of 6 bases. This CDR3 comprises 15 residues. CDR3: CASSQESGNTGELFF. The CDR3 nucleotides read TGCGCCAGCAGCCAAGAATCTGGGAACACCGGGGAGCTGTTTTTT.

The CDR3 loop is CASSLHGEDRVTQPQHF. In DNA form, the CDR3 reads TGTGCCAGCAGCTTACACGGAGAAGACAGGGTAACTCAGCCCCAGCATTTT. The chain has TRBV7-2 and TRBJ1-5; 7 nucleotides agree with TRBD1. CDR1 SGHTA and CDR2 FQGNSA come from the germline V gene. V lost 2 bases and J lost 6; bases outside the gene matches: 13. This CDR3 is 17 amino acids long.

The J gene is TRBJ2-1, the V gene TRBV29-1; tentatively, D is TRBD2 (5 bases). Trimming left V 3 bases short and J 5 bases short, with 11 bases between. This CDR3 contains 13 residues. Germline V gene lookup returns CDR1 SQVTM and CDR2 ANQGSEA. The CDR3 DNA reads TGCAGCGTTGATGTCGGGAACCACAATGAGCAGTTCTTC. As protein: CSVDVGNHNEQFF.

The rearrangement links TRBV4-2 to TRBJ1-1; TRBD1 aligns across 8 bases. V dropped 4 bases and J dropped 0; count of bases not matched to a gene: 7. CDR1 LGHNA and CDR2 YNFKEQ come from the germline V gene. This CDR3 is built from 16 residues. CDR3 in amino acids: CASSPRQGTLNTEAFF. The DNA for the CDR3 is TGTGCCAGCAGCCCTCGACAGGGGACCCTGAACACTGAAGCTTTCTTT.

The V call is TRBV23-1, the J call TRBJ1-3, with D perhaps matching TRBD1 (6 bases). TRBV23-1 is given ORF status, its function remaining uncertain. Trimming removed 3 bases from V and 4 bases from J, with 22 bases in between. The CDR3 extends over 18 amino acids. CDR3 sequence: CASSHPRGVRKAGNTIYF. The CDR3 nucleotides are TGCGCCAGCAGTCATCCCAGGGGCGTGAGGAAGGCAGGAAACACCATATATTTT.

This clone has just one count. The chain has TRBV28 and TRBJ2-7; D remains ambiguous. V lost 7 bases and J 1 base, leaving 8 bases between the germline ends. The CDR3 length is 12 residues. Germline assignment: CDR1 MDHEN and CDR2 SYDVKM. CDR3: CASNTVSYEQYF. CDR3 sequence (DNA): TGTGCCAGCAATACGGTATCCTACGAGCAGTACTTC.

The chain joins TRBV2 to TRBJ2-7, with a possible D match to TRBD1 (5 bases). Germline V gene lookup returns CDR1 SNHLY and CDR2 FYNNEI. V was shortened by 2 bases and J by 3 bases, with 11 bases between the two germline ends. The CDR3 covers 14 residues. The CDR3: CASSESRVVYEQYF. DNA for the CDR3: TGTGCCAGCAGTGAAAGCAGGGTAGTCTACGAGCAGTACTTC.

CDR3 sequence: CASSKLTSGSQETQYF. In DNA, the CDR3 is TGTGCCAGCTCAAAGTTGACTAGCGGGAGTCAGGAGACCCAGTACTTC. V is TRBV18 and J is TRBJ2-5; 12 nucleotides line up with TRBD2. Germline V lookup: CDR1 KGHSH, CDR2 LQKENI. The CDR3 contains 16 residues. The V segment lost 5 bases and the J segment 5 bases; nucleotides outside the gene matches: 9. The variable domain in full, completed from reference TRBV18 and TRBJ2-5, reads NAGVMQNPRHLVRRRGQEARLRCSPMKGHSHVYWYRQLPEEGLKFMVYLQKENIIDESGMPKERFSAEFPKEGPSILRIQQVVRGDSAAYFCASSKLTSGSQETQYFGPGTRLLVL.

The V call is TRBV28, the J call TRBJ2-7, with 7 bases that match TRBD2. The CDR3 is made up of 18 amino acids. The germline gives CDR1 MDHEN, CDR2 SYDVKM. J was trimmed by 0 bases and V by 2 bases; bases with no gene match: 13. CDR3 bases: TGTGCCAGCAGTTTACCCCCCCACCTTGAGCGGGGCTCCTACGAGCAGTACTTC. Its protein product is CASSLPPHLERGSYEQYF.

The genes are TRBV29-1 and TRBJ2-6; perhaps TRBD1 as D (6 bases). V dropped 6 bases and J dropped 3 bases, with 9 bases sitting between them. The germline V gene has CDR1 SQVTM and CDR2 ANQGSEA. The CDR3 has 13 amino acids. CDR3 amino acids: CSVQGGGANVLTF. The CDR3, as DNA: TGCAGCGTACAGGGCGGTGGGGCCAACGTCCTGACTTTC.

The chain has TRBV28 and TRBJ1-1, with a tentative D call TRBD1 (5 bases). Trimming took 2 bases from V and 1 from J, leaving 11 bases between them. The CDR3 loop spans 15 amino acids. Germline V gene lookup returns CDR1 MDHEN and CDR2 SYDVKM. Written as DNA, the CDR3 is TGTGCCAGCAGTTTAGGGCAGGGTCCGAACACTGAAGCTTTCTTT. This gives the protein CASSLGQGPNTEAFF. Drawing the rest from reference TRBV28 and TRBJ1-1, the complete variable domain is DVKVTQSSRYLVKRTGEKVFLECVQDMDHENMFWYRQDPGLGLRLIYFSYDVKMKEKGDIPEGYSVSREKKERFSLILESASTNQTSMYLCASSLGQGPNTEAFFGQGTRLTVV.

This clone has just one count. The chain couples TRBV13 to TRBJ1-1, with D uncertain. CDR1 and CDR2 (germline): PRHDT, FYEKMQ (reference sequence). The CDR3 sequence is 16 residues long. Deletions cut 5 bases from V and 1 base from J, with 17 bases between. CDR3 protein: CASSGILMAENTEAFF. CDR3 DNA sequence: TGTGCCAGCAGCGGGATCCTGATGGCAGAGAACACTGAAGCTTTCTTT.

This chain connects TRBV4-1 to TRBJ2-7, with D possibly TRBD2 on 5 matching bases. CDR1 and CDR2 from the germline V gene are MGHRA and YSYEKL. Between the trimmed V and J ends, which lost 1 base and 0 bases, there was a span of 13 bases. The CDR3 spans 16 residues. Here the CDR3 reads CASSQGSRASSYEQYF. The CDR3 nucleotides are TGCGCCAGCAGCCAAGGCTCGCGGGCCAGCTCCTACGAGCAGTACTTC.

The V gene is TRBV19, the J gene TRBJ2-2, with unresolved D. The CDR3 extends over 17 amino acids. Germline V gene sequence: CDR1 LNHDA, CDR2 SQIVND (reference sequence). The germline V and J ends were trimmed by 6 bases and 6 bases, with 23 bases remaining between them. The CDR3 bases are TGTGCCAGTAGCAACCACCGCAGAGACTTTCCCGCCGGGGAGCTGTTTTTT. Its translation is CASSNHRRDFPAGELFF.

This clone has a single count. The chain is built from TRBV5-6 and TRBJ1-2; D remains unclear. Between the trimmed V and J ends, which lost 2 bases and 6 bases, there was a span of 14 bases. Per the germline V gene, CDR1 is SGHDT and CDR2 is YYEEEE. The CDR3 covers 14 residues. The CDR3 here is CASSFWVRGDGYTF. The CDR3 DNA is TGTGCCAGCAGCTTTTGGGTGCGCGGGGATGGCTACACCTTC.

The V call is TRBV29-1, the J call TRBJ1-3, with a possible D match to TRBD1 (5 bases). CDR1 and CDR2 (germline): SQVTM, ANQGSEA. This CDR3 is 15 amino acids long. Trimming cost V 4 bases and J 0 bases, with 13 bases left between them. The DNA for the CDR3 is TGCAGCGTTGGATCCTCGGACATCTCTGGAAACACCATATATTTT. It is translated as CSVGSSDISGNTIYF. Using reference TRBV29-1 and TRBJ1-3 for the parts outside the CDR3, the full variable domain is SAVISQKPSRDICQRGTSLTIQCQVDSQVTMMFWYRQQPGQSLTLIATANQGSEATYESGFVIDKFPISRPNLTFSTLTVSNMSPEDSSIYLCSVGSSDISGNTIYFGEGSWLTVV.

This sequence joins TRBV6-5 and TRBJ2-7; 7 bases agree with TRBD2. The CDR3 extends over 15 amino acids. The V gene's germline CDR1 is MNHEY and CDR2 SVGAGI. Trimming removed 1 base from V and 0 bases from J; junction bases left unmatched: 3. The CDR3 is CASSYWGGSSYEQYF. The CDR3 nucleotides read TGTGCCAGCAGTTACTGGGGCGGGAGCTCCTACGAGCAGTACTTC.

The chain employs TRBV5-1 and TRBJ2-7; 8 bases line up with TRBD1. Germline trimming cut 5 bases from V and 3 bases from J; bases unmatched to any gene: 4. This CDR3 contains 13 residues. Germline V lookup: CDR1 SGHRS, CDR2 YFSETQ. CDR3 nucleotide sequence: TGCGCCAGCAGGAAACAGGGGGACTACGAGCAGTACTTC. Translating it yields CASRKQGDYEQYF.